Listed below are T cell receptor beta chains from one sample, sequenced in a study of cytomegalovirus exposure and HLA in healthy donors. Using immunoSEQ multiplex PCR, the repertoire was profiled, and TCRdb retains in-frame clones only, with some absent. The table lists about 160,000 clones, under 75% of them singletons. Material for sequencing was PBMCs. The receptors come from a middle-aged man in good health and CMV-seropositive. The CDR3 runs from the conserved cysteine through the conserved F or W. D genes are given only for firm matches. Rows may omit the clone size; those that give it use once, few, many or a size class.

cdr3_aa | cdr3_nt | v_call | clone_size | d_call | j_call
CASRREVSTDTQYF | TGCGCCAGCAGGCGGGAGGTTAGCACAGATACGCAGTATTTT | TRBV10-2 | . | TRBD2 | TRBJ2-3
CAWSVFGEETQYF | TGTGCCTGGAGTGTATTCGGGGAGGAGACCCAGTACTTC | TRBV30 | . | . | TRBJ2-5
CASSSLSDRYEQYF | TGTGCCAGCAGCTCTCTCTCAGACAGATACGAGCAGTACTTC | TRBV7-9 | . | . | TRBJ2-7
CASSPLRTGDVYNSPLHF | TGTGCCAGCTCACCCCTTCGTACGGGGGACGTCTATAATTCACCCCTCCACTTT | TRBV18 | . | . | TRBJ1-6
CASSPTVSTDTQYF | TGTGCCAGCAGCCCCACAGTCAGCACAGATACGCAGTATTTT | TRBV7-3 | . | . | TRBJ2-3
CASSRTSAGYEQYF | TGCGCCAGCAGCCGTACTAGCGCCGGATACGAGCAGTACTTC | TRBV5-1 | few | TRBD2 | TRBJ2-7
CASSQQALNTEAFF | TGTGCCAGCAGCCAACAGGCCCTGAACACTGAAGCTTTCTTT | TRBV7-9 | . | . | TRBJ1-1
CASSFGHQETQYF | TGTGCCAGCAGCTTTGGGCATCAGGAGACCCAGTACTTC | TRBV5-4 | . | . | TRBJ2-5
CASSEGSGYGYTF | TGTGCCAGCAGTGAAGGGTCGGGCTATGGCTACACCTTC | TRBV2 | . | . | TRBJ1-2
CASSQELVTRATQYF | TGCGCCAGCAGCCAAGAACTAGTCACACGGGCTACGCAGTATTTT | TRBV4-1 | . | . | TRBJ2-3
CASSQGVGGNTGELFF | TGCGCCAGCAGCCAAGGAGTCGGAGGGAACACCGGGGAGCTGTTTTTT | TRBV4-3 | . | . | TRBJ2-2
CASSLDSGGDSPLHF | TGTGCCAGCAGCTTAGATTCGGGGGGCGATTCACCCCTCCACTTT | TRBV7-2 | . | . | TRBJ1-6
CASSQKSYEQYF | TGTGCCAGCAGCCAGAAGTCCTACGAGCAGTACTTC | TRBV6-1 | . | . | TRBJ2-7
CASSLSLNTEAFF | TGTGCCAGCAGTTTGAGTCTGAACACTGAAGCTTTCTTT | TRBV27 | . | . | TRBJ1-1
CASSLDGTGSLRLVRELFF | TGCGCCAGCAGCTTGGATGGGACAGGTAGTTTGCGGCTCGTCAGGGAGCTGTTTTTT | TRBV5-1 | . | TRBD1 | TRBJ2-2
CASSQDRGGSSNQPQHF | TGCGCCAGCAGCCAAGATAGGGGGGGCTCGAGCAATCAGCCCCAGCATTTT | TRBV4-3 | few | . | TRBJ1-5
CASSPSGVTYEQYF | TGTGCCAGCAGCCCATCCGGGGTGACATACGAGCAGTACTTC | TRBV27 | once | . | TRBJ2-7
CAISEPGTGGIGNTIYF | TGTGCCATCAGTGAGCCGGGGACAGGGGGGATTGGAAACACCATATATTTT | TRBV10-3 | . | TRBD1 | TRBJ1-3
CASSQDALKSGSPLHF | TGCGCCAGCAGCCAAGATGCCCTTAAATCGGGATCACCCCTCCACTTT | TRBV4-3 | . | . | TRBJ1-6
CASSLSATNEKLFF | TGTGCCAGCAGCTTGAGTGCAACTAATGAAAAACTGTTTTTT | TRBV11-1 | . | . | TRBJ1-4
CASSQGRREVNIQYF | TGTGCCAGCAGCCAAGGGAGGAGGGAGGTAAACATTCAGTACTTC | TRBV4-2 | once | . | TRBJ2-4
CATSPRTGHADTQYF | TGTGCCACCAGCCCCCGGACAGGGCACGCAGATACGCAGTATTTT | TRBV15 | . | TRBD1 | TRBJ2-3
CASSIDLGTDTRYF | TGTGCCAGCAGCATAGACCTAGGGACAGATACGCGGTATTTT | TRBV7-3 | . | TRBD1 | TRBJ2-3
CASSVGRGKEQYF | TGTGCCAGCAGCGTAGGGCGGGGGAAGGAGCAGTACTTC | TRBV9 | . | TRBD2 | TRBJ2-7
CASSGQGLGTEAFF | TGTGCCAGCAGTGGACAGGGGCTAGGGACTGAAGCTTTCTTT | TRBV25-1 | few | TRBD1 | TRBJ1-1
CAISELPGTGNEKLFF | TGTGCCATCAGTGAGTTGCCCGGGACAGGGAATGAAAAACTGTTTTTT | TRBV10-3 | . | TRBD1 | TRBJ1-4
CASSPRDRGVYEQYF | TGTGCCAGCAGCCCCCGGGACAGGGGAGTCTATGAGCAGTACTTC | TRBV7-9 | once | TRBD1 | TRBJ2-7
CASSLGDRGRGSQPQHF | TGTGCCAGCAGCTTGGGGGACAGGGGGCGGGGGAGTCAGCCCCAGCATTTT | TRBV5-8 | . | TRBD1 | TRBJ1-5
CASSWGQGYGYTF | TGTGCCAGCAGTTGGGGACAGGGGTATGGCTACACCTTC | TRBV28 | . | TRBD1 | TRBJ1-2
CATGDRISGYTF | TGTGCGACCGGGGACAGGATCAGCGGCTACACCTTC | TRBV9 | . | TRBD1 | TRBJ1-2
CASRPGRGTDTQYF | TGTGCCAGCAGGCCGGGTCGGGGCACAGATACGCAGTATTTT | TRBV6-1 | . | . | TRBJ2-3
CASSQGLPNTGELFF | TGTGCCAGCAGCCAAGGACTACCGAACACCGGGGAGCTGTTTTTT | TRBV14 | . | . | TRBJ2-2
CASSLAPGSYNEQFF | TGCGCCAGCAGCTTGGCCCCGGGGTCCTACAATGAGCAGTTCTTC | TRBV5-1 | once | . | TRBJ2-1
CASRRQGATEAFF | TGTGCCAGCAGGAGACAGGGGGCGACTGAAGCTTTCTTT | TRBV27 | . | TRBD1 | TRBJ1-1
CASSRESGNIQYF | TGTGCCAGCAGTCGGGAAAGCGGAAACATTCAGTACTTC | TRBV7-2 | . | . | TRBJ2-4
CASGTIGNQPQHF | TGTGCCAGTGGGACAATCGGCAATCAGCCCCAGCATTTT | TRBV19 | . | . | TRBJ1-5
CASSQVGQGYTGELFF | TGCGCCAGCAGCCAAGTCGGACAGGGGTACACCGGGGAGCTGTTTTTT | TRBV4-3 | few | TRBD1 | TRBJ2-2
CASSPTQGGNTEAFF | TGTGCCAGCTCACCCACCCAGGGAGGGAACACTGAAGCTTTCTTT | TRBV18 | . | . | TRBJ1-1
CASVRWGQGADTQYF | TGTGCTAGTGTTCGATGGGGACAGGGGGCAGATACGCAGTATTTT | TRBV12-5 | few | TRBD1 | TRBJ2-3
CASSPGTTNTGELFF | TGTGCCAGCAGCCCAGGGACTACGAACACCGGGGAGCTGTTTTTT | TRBV7-3 | . | TRBD2 | TRBJ2-2
CASSLGQGSYNEQFF | TGCGCCAGCAGCTTGGGACAGGGTTCCTACAATGAGCAGTTCTTC | TRBV5-1 | . | TRBD1 | TRBJ2-1
CASSLTEEQYF | TGTGCCAGCAGCTTGACTGAGGAGCAGTACTTC | TRBV5-6 | . | . | TRBJ2-7
CASSLDSRADEQFF | TGTGCCAGCAGCTTAGACTCAAGAGCCGATGAGCAGTTCTTC | TRBV7-2 | . | . | TRBJ2-1
CASSLTQRLAGSEDTQYF | TGTGCCAGCAGCTTAACGCAAAGACTAGCGGGGTCGGAAGATACGCAGTATTTT | TRBV7-2 | . | TRBD2 | TRBJ2-3
CASSPRTGSPFTEAFF | TGTGCCAGCAGCCCCCGGACAGGGAGTCCATTCACTGAAGCTTTCTTT | TRBV9 | . | TRBD1 | TRBJ1-1
CTSSSLPQGMEGYTF | TGTACCAGCAGTTCCCTCCCACAGGGGATGGAAGGCTACACCTTC | TRBV27 | . | TRBD1 | TRBJ1-2
CASSSGQGGSEQFF | TGTGCCAGCAGCTCGGGACAGGGAGGAAGTGAGCAGTTCTTC | TRBV5-4 | . | TRBD1 | TRBJ2-1
CASSISDSFGNEQFF | TGTGCCAGTAGTATATCCGACTCGTTTGGAAATGAGCAGTTCTTC | TRBV19 | . | . | TRBJ2-1